Presented here are 22 T cell receptor beta chains from one specimen sequenced in a study of graft-versus-host responses after intestinal transplantation. Profiling relied on immunoSEQ multiplex PCR, and the TCRdb table lists in-frame clones only, not all of them. The sample carries some 17,000 clones, 70% to 85% recorded once. Intraepithelial plus lamina propria lymphocytes were released by processing graft tissue. Sequencing was performed on ileum tissue, taken 17 days after transplant. These receptors originate from a human patient who received an intestinal transplant, so some T cells may come from the graft donor.

This rearrangement joins TRBV29-1 to TRBJ1-1; TRBD1 aligns across 7 bases. The CDR3 contains 14 residues. The germline gives CDR1 SQVTM, CDR2 ANQGSEA. Trimming at V came to 7 bases and at J to 7 bases, leaving 15 bases not matched to a gene. CDR3 residues: CSARKTGSMIEAFF. The CDR3 nucleotides are TGCAGCGCTAGAAAGACAGGGAGTATGATTGAAGCTTTCTTT.

This clone occurred a few times. The rearrangement links TRBV28 to TRBJ2-3; D is uncertain. Germline CDR1 reads MDHEN; CDR2 reads SYDVKM. There are 16 residues in the CDR3. Trimming pared 2 bases from V and 0 bases from J, leaving 12 bases between. CDR3 in DNA: TGTGCCAGCAGTTTAGTCGAGGAAGGAAGCACAGATACGCAGTATTTT. Translated, it gives CASSLVEEGSTDTQYF.

The rearrangement links TRBV4-1 to TRBJ2-7, with D unclear. Between the trimmed V and J ends, which lost 2 bases and 5 bases, there was a span of 16 bases. The germline gives CDR1 MGHRA, CDR2 YSYEKL. There are 15 residues in the CDR3. CDR3 coding DNA: TGCGCCAGCAGCCAAATTGTAGGTATTCCTCACGAGCAGTACTTC. This codes for CASSQIVGIPHEQYF.

This clone is judged medium-sized. The chain couples TRBV2 to TRBJ2-7; TRBD1 or TRBD2 may be the D gene (5 bases each). Germline V lookup: CDR1 SNHLY, CDR2 FYNNEI. The V end was cut by 10 bases, the J end by 3 bases, with 13 bases between. This CDR3 has 12 amino acids. The CDR3 here is CATLGTHYEQYF. The CDR3 DNA reads as TGTGCCACCCTTGGGACGCACTACGAGCAGTACTTC.

The chain couples TRBV28 to TRBJ2-6; the D gene is possibly TRBD2 (6 bases). Germline CDR1 reads MDHEN; CDR2 reads SYDVKM. V shed 3 bases and J shed 1 base, with 7 bases lying between them. The CDR3 runs 15 residues. CDR3 sequence (DNA): TGTGCCAGCAGTTTTGGGGGGTCTGGGGCCAACGTCCTGACTTTC. The encoded protein is CASSFGGSGANVLTF.

J is TRBJ2-1 and V is TRBV28; no clear D gene. Germline V gives CDR1 MDHEN, CDR2 SYDVKM. The V end was cut by 6 bases, the J end by 0 bases, with 18 bases between. The CDR3 totals 17 residues. The CDR3 is CASSPRGFSSSYNEQFF. The CDR3 coding sequence is TGTGCCAGCAGCCCAAGAGGCTTTTCAAGCTCCTACAATGAGCAGTTCTTC. Combining the CDR3 with reference TRBV28 and TRBJ2-1 gives the whole variable domain DVKVTQSSRYLVKRTGEKVFLECVQDMDHENMFWYRQDPGLGLRLIYFSYDVKMKEKGDIPEGYSVSREKKERFSLILESASTNQTSMYLCASSPRGFSSSYNEQFFGPGTRLTVL.

Comments on this clone: Other DNA sequences within the sample encode an identical CDR3. V gene TRBV28 combines with J gene TRBJ1-3; D is possibly TRBD1 (5 bases). Germline values: CDR1 MDHEN, CDR2 SYDVKM. Trimming cost V 3 bases and J 2 bases, with 8 bases left between them. The CDR3 sequence is 14 residues long. The CDR3 sequence is CASSFGGTGNTIYF. CDR3 sequence (DNA): TGTGCCAGCAGTTTCGGGGGGACTGGAAACACCATATATTTT.

The chain couples TRBV28 to TRBJ2-5; maybe TRBD2 (5 bases). The J call may be incorrect, as the DNA end agrees better with TRBJ2-7. Germline V gives CDR1 MDHEN, CDR2 SYDVKM. CDR3 size: 14 residues. CDR3 bases: TGTGCCAGCACCGAGTCGGGGTTCTCCTACGAGCAGTACTTC. It translates to CASTESGFSYEQYF.

The chain carries TRBV2 and TRBJ1-5; D gene ambiguous. The germline V and J ends were trimmed by 4 bases and 12 bases, with 13 bases remaining between them. This CDR3 contains 12 residues. Germline assignment: CDR1 SNHLY and CDR2 FYNNEI. The CDR3 bases are TGTGCCAGCAGTGCAGTTGACTGGATCCAGCATTTT. It encodes CASSAVDWIQHF.

The J gene is TRBJ2-5, the V gene TRBV7-9; 12 bases align to TRBD2. The J call may be mistaken, given a closer DNA end match to TRBJ2-7. This CDR3 has 14 amino acids. CDR1 and CDR2 (germline): SEHNR, FQNEAQ (reference sequence). Here the CDR3 reads CASGRTSGAYEQYF. The DNA of the CDR3 is TGTGCCAGCGGGCGGACTAGCGGGGCCTACGAGCAGTACTTC.

V usage is TRBV7-9 and J usage is TRBJ2-7, with a weak D call TRBD2 (7 bases). V shed 3 bases and J shed 0 bases, with 18 bases lying between them. Per germline, CDR1 SEHNR and CDR2 FQNEAQ (reference sequence). The CDR3 runs 17 residues. CDR3 residues: CASSLLRGGTISYEQYF. CDR3 sequence (DNA): TGTGCCAGCAGCTTGCTCAGGGGTGGGACTATCTCCTACGAGCAGTACTTC.

This clone was observed a single time. The chain is built from TRBV11-2 and TRBJ1-1; maybe TRBD1 (5 bases). V lost 5 bases, J lost 1 base, and 17 bases lay in between. Per germline, CDR1 SGHAT and CDR2 FQNNGV. This CDR3 is 16 amino acids long. CDR3 region: CASSASGGVRNTEAFF. Here the CDR3 DNA reads TGTGCCAGCAGCGCCTCGGGGGGGGTCAGGAACACTGAAGCTTTCTTT.

This chain links TRBV19 with TRBJ2-1; D remains ambiguous. The V end lost 7 bases, the J end lost 5 bases, and 12 bases lay between the germline ends. The CDR3 covers 13 residues. Germline CDR1 reads LNHDA; CDR2 reads SQIVND (reference sequence). CDR3 DNA sequence: TGTGCCAGTAATCCGGACCACAACAATGAGCAGTTCTTC. As protein: CASNPDHNNEQFF.

This sequence joins TRBV10-3 and TRBJ1-3, with D possibly being TRBD1 (5 bases). The CDR3 has 17 amino acids. Trimming shortened V by 0 bases and J by 0 bases, and 12 bases separated the two germline ends. Germline CDR1 and CDR2: ENHRY and SYGVKD. In nucleotides, the CDR3 is TGTGCCATCAGTGAGTCGTGGGGGGGGAGCTCTGGAAACACCATATATTTT. It translates to CAISESWGGSSGNTIYF.

The chain is built from TRBV6-1 and TRBJ2-3, with 7 bases identical to TRBD1. After removal of 7 bases from V and 1 base from J, the junction contained 8 bases not matched to a gene. The CDR3 loop spans 15 amino acids. Germline V gene sequence: CDR1 MNHNS, CDR2 SASEGT. This CDR3 reads CASTGTALGTDTQYF. The CDR3 nucleotides are TGTGCCAGCACTGGGACAGCCTTGGGCACAGATACGCAGTATTTT.

The gene calls are TRBV18 and TRBJ1-2; a possible D gene is TRBD1 (5 bases). The CDR3 loop spans 12 amino acids. CDR1 and CDR2 (germline): KGHSH, LQKENI. V shed 5 bases and J shed 4 bases, with 8 bases lying between them. CDR3 DNA sequence: TGTGCCAGCTCAGGGCAGGGCTATGGCTACACCTTC. Translation gives CASSGQGYGYTF.

The CDR3 DNA reads TGTGCCAGCAGTTACGGGAGTTTGTCAGATACGCAGTATTTT. Its translation is CASSYGSLSDTQYF. This chain uses TRBV6-6 with TRBJ2-3; a weak D match, TRBD2 (5 bases). V was shortened by 2 bases and J by 4 bases, with 10 bases between the two germline ends. This CDR3 has 14 residues. Germline-derived CDR1 and CDR2 are MNHNY and SVGAGI (reference sequence).

The V gene is TRBV7-6, the J gene TRBJ2-5, with D uncertain. From germline, CDR1 is SGHVS and CDR2 FNYEAQ. Trimming shortened V by 1 base and J by 4 bases, and 16 bases separated the two germline ends. This CDR3 spans 16 amino acids. The CDR3 region is CASSLGSLLTVETQYF. CDR3 bases: TGTGCCAGCAGCTTAGGGAGTCTCCTTACGGTAGAGACCCAGTACTTC.

The chain's CDR3 is CASSLGSNYGYTF. The CDR3 DNA follows: TGTGCCAGCAGTTTGGGGTCAAACTATGGCTACACCTTC. The rearrangement links TRBV27 to TRBJ1-2; D unclear. Germline CDR1 MNHEY, CDR2 SMNVEV (reference sequence). The CDR3 sequence is 13 residues long. Trimming shortened V by 3 bases and J by 2 bases, and 7 bases separated the two germline ends.

The V gene is TRBV11-1, the J gene TRBJ1-1; D is undetermined. Trimming left V 5 bases short and J 1 base short, with 8 bases between. The CDR3 spans 13 residues. From germline, CDR1 is SGHAT and CDR2 FQDESV (reference sequence). CDR3 sequence (DNA): TGTGCCAGCAGCCTAACAAGGAACACTGAAGCTTTCTTT. Translating gives CASSLTRNTEAFF. The full variable domain, with the rest looked up from reference TRBV11-1 and TRBJ1-1, is EAEVAQSPRYKITEKSQAVAFWCDPISGHATLYWYRQILGQGPELLVQFQDESVVDDSQLPKDRFSAERLKGVDSTLKIQPAELGDSAMYLCASSLTRNTEAFFGQGTRLTVV.

The rearrangement links TRBV29-1 to TRBJ2-7, with D possibly being TRBD1 (6 bases). CDR1 and CDR2 (germline): SQVTM, ANQGSEA. This CDR3 is 10 amino acids long. Trimming shortened V by 7 bases and J by 10 bases, and 14 bases separated the two germline ends. CDR3 sequence reads: CSGGQQIQYF. The CDR3 DNA is TGCAGCGGCGGACAGCAGATTCAGTACTTC.

The CDR3 is CASSRPADTQYF. The CDR3 DNA reads TGTGCCAGCTCGCGTCCCGCAGATACGCAGTATTTT. The rearrangement joins TRBV7-6 to TRBJ2-3; D remains ambiguous. V lost 8 bases, J lost 4 bases, and 10 bases lay in between. The V gene's germline CDR1 is SGHVS and CDR2 FNYEAQ. The CDR3 has 12 residues.